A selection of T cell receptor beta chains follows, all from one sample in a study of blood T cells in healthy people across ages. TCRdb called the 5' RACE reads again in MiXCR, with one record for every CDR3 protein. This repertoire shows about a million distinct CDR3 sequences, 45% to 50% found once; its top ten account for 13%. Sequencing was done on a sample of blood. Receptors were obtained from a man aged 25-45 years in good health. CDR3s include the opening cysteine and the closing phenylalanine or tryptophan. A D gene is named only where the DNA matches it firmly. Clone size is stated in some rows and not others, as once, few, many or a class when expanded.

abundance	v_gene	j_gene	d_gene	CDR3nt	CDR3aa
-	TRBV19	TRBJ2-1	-	TGTGCCAGTAGTGAGGGCTGGGGCTCCTACAATGAGCAGTTCTTC	CASSEGWGSYNEQFF
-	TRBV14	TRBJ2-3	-	TGTGCCAGCGCGGAAGGATTCGAGGGTACGCAGTATTTT	CASAEGFEGTQYF
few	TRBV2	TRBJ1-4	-	TGTGCCAGCAGTGGGGGTCCAGCTAATGAAAAACTGTTTTTT	CASSGGPANEKLFF
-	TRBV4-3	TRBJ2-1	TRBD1	TGCGCCAGCAGCCAAGAGTCGGACAGGGGAGGAAATGAGCAGTTCTTC	CASSQESDRGGNEQFF
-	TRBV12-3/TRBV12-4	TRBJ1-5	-	TGTGCCAGCAGTCTAGGGGTATCCAATCAGCCCCAGCATTTT	CASSLGVSNQPQHF
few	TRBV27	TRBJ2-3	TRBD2	TGTGCCAGCAGTCCATGGACTAGCGGGGGGCCCACAGATACGCAGTATTTT	CASSPWTSGGPTDTQYF
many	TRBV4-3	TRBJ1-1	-	TGCGCCAGCAGCCGGGAACAGGATCTTGGCACTGAAGCTTTCTTT	CASSREQDLGTEAFF
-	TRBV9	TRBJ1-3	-	TGTGCCAGCATTTCCGGGGAAGGATGCGAGGCTGGAAACACCATATATTTT	CASISGEGCEAGNTIYF
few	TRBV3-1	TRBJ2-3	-	TGTGCCAGCAGCCAAGATGGAAAGGGTCCAGATACGCAGTATTTT	CASSQDGKGPDTQYF
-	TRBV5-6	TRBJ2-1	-	TGTGCCAGCAGCTTGGAAGTCAGCCTACCCTACAATGAGCAGTTCTTC	CASSLEVSLPYNEQFF
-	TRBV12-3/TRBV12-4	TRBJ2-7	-	TGTGCCAGCAATCAGATGGGCGAGCAGTACTTC	CASNQMGEQYF
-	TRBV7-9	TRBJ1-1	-	TGTGCCAGCAGTCCAGCTCGGAGCGGGGCTGAAGCTTTCTTT	CASSPARSGAEAFF
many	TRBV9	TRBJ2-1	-	TGTGCCAGCAGCGTACTAGTTTACGATGAGCAGTTCTTC	CASSVLVYDEQFF
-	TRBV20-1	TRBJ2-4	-	TGCAGTGCTAGAGCCATAATGTTGAACATTCAGTACTTC	CSARAIMLNIQYF
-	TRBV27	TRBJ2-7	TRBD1	TGTGCCAGCAGTTTACGGGACAGGGGAAGGTACGAGCAGTACTTC	CASSLRDRGRYEQYF
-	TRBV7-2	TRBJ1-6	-	TGTGCCAGCAGCCCCCAGGGTATAGGGGCAAATTCACCCCTCCACTTT	CASSPQGIGANSPLHF
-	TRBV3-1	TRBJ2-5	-	TGTGCCAGCAGCCAACGACAGATACAAGAGACCCAGTACTTC	CASSQRQIQETQYF
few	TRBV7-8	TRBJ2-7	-	TGTGCCAGCAGCCATGACAGGCCCACCTACGAGCAGTACTTC	CASSHDRPTYEQYF
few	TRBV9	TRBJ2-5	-	TGTGCCAGCAGCGTAGCGGGCATGGGGACATTACGAGAGACCCAGTACTTC	CASSVAGMGTLRETQYF
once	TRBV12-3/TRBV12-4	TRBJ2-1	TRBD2	TGTGCCAGCAGTCTAGCGGGGGGGCCGAAGAATGAGCAGTTCTTC	CASSLAGGPKNEQFF
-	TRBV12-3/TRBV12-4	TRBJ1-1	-	TGTGCCAGCAGTCTCCCTTCCCCAAGGAACACTGAAGCTTTCTTT	CASSLPSPRNTEAFF
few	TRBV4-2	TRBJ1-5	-	TGTGCCAGCAGCCAAGAGGGGGGGGTGAATCAGCCCCAGCATTTT	CASSQEGGVNQPQHF
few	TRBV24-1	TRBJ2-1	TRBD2	TGTGCCACCAGTGACCTAGCGGGGGAAAAAGGAAATGAGCAGTTCTTC	CATSDLAGEKGNEQFF
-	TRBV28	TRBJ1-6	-	TGTGCCAGCAGGGACATGGACAGTTCACCCCTCCACTTT	CASRDMDSSPLHF
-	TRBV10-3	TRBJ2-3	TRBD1	TGTGCCATCAGTGTGCGGGCAGGGGGTCGAGATACGCAGTATTTT	CAISVRAGGRDTQYF
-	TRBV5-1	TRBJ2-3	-	TGCGCCAGTTATTTGTTGGGGGACACAGATACGCAGTATTTT	CASYLLGDTDTQYF
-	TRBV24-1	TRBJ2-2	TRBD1	TGTGCCACCAGTGACCGGGACAGGAGCTACACGAACACCGGGGAGCTGTTTTTT	CATSDRDRSYTNTGELFF
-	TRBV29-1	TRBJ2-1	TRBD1	TGCAGCGTGAGTCAGACGAGGGGGCCTGAGCAGTTCTTC	CSVSQTRGPEQFF
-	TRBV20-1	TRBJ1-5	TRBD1	TGCAGTGCCGAGGAGAGGACAGGGATTCAGCCCCAGCATTTT	CSAEERTGIQPQHF
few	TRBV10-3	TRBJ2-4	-	TGTGCCATCAGTGAGAACGGCGGAGCTGGGGTAGAGCAGTACTTC	CAISENGGAGVEQYF
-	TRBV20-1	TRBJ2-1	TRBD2	TGCAGTGCTAGCCCCCAGCGGGGGGGATACAATGAGCAGTTCTTC	CSASPQRGGYNEQFF
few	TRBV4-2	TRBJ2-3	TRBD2	TGTGCCAGCAGCCAAGATAAGCTAGCGGGGACAGATACGCAGTATTTT	CASSQDKLAGTDTQYF
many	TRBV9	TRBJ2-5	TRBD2	TGTGCCAGCAGCGTCCTAGCGGGATCACAAGAGACCCAGTACTTC	CASSVLAGSQETQYF
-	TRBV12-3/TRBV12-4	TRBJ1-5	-	TGTGCCAGCAGTGTAGGGGATAGGAGTCGGCCCCAGCATTTT	CASSVGDRSRPQHF
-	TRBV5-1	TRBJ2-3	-	TGCGCCAGCAGCTTTGGGGGACTCACAGATACGCAGTATTTT	CASSFGGLTDTQYF
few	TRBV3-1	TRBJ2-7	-	TGTGCCAGCAGCCAAGGAAACCCCTACGAGCAGTACTTC	CASSQGNPYEQYF
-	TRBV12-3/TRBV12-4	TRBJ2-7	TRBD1	TGTGCCAGCAGGGGACAGGGTAATAGGTACGAGCAGTACTTC	CASRGQGNRYEQYF
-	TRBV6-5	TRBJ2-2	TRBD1	TGTGCCAGCAGACCCCGGGACAGGGACACCGGGGAGCTGTTTTTT	CASRPRDRDTGELFF
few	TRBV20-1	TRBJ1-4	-	TGCAGTGCTAGAGATTTTGCGGGAGAACAGGGTAGTTTGGAAAAACTGTTTTTT	CSARDFAGEQGSLEKLFF
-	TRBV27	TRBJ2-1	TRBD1	TGTGCCAGCAGACTTAATGACTTCGACAGGGATGGGCAGTTCTTC	CASRLNDFDRDGQFF
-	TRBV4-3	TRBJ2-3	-	TGCGCCAGCAGCCAACGGACGCGCACAGAGACGCAGTATTTT	CASSQRTRTETQYF
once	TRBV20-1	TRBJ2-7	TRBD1	TGCAGTGCTGGGAATCCGGGACAGGGGCGCTCCTACGAGCAGTACTTC	CSAGNPGQGRSYEQYF
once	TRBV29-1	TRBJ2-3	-	TGCAGCTCCGGGACCGTACTCACAGATACGCAGTATTTT	CSSGTVLTDTQYF
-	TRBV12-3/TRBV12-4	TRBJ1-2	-	TGTGCCAGCAGCCCCGACAGACCCTGCGATGGCTACACCTTC	CASSPDRPCDGYTF
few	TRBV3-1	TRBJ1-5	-	TGTGCCAGCAGCCCTTCAGGAACTTTTGCCCAGCCCCAGCATTTT	CASSPSGTFAQPQHF
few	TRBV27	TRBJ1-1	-	TGTGCCAGCAGTTCTCCACTCGGCGCTGAAGCTTTCTTT	CASSSPLGAEAFF
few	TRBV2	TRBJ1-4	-	TGTGCCAGCAGTGATGGGCCAACTAATGAAAAACTGTTTTTT	CASSDGPTNEKLFF
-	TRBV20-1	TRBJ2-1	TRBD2	TGCAGTGCTCCCAGGACTAGCGGGGTATCCGTTACGCACAATGAGCAGTTCTTC	CSAPRTSGVSVTHNEQFF
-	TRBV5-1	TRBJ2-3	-	TGCGCCAGCAGCTTGGACGAAGGTACGCAGTATTTT	CASSLDEGTQYF
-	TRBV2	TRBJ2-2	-	TGTGCCAGCACCGAAGGGTTCAGTGACACCGGGGAGCTGTTTTTT	CASTEGFSDTGELFF
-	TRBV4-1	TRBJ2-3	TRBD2	TGCGCCAGCAGCCAATTAGCGGGGGGGTTCACAGATGCGCAGTATTTT	CASSQLAGGFTDAQYF
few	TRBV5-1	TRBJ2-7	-	TGCGCCAGCAGCATCTCGGACCTCACGGGGGAGCAGTACTTC	CASSISDLTGEQYF
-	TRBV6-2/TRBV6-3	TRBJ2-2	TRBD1	TGTGCCAGCAGCGACGGGGGACAGGTTAACACCGGGGAGCTGTTTTTT	CASSDGGQVNTGELFF
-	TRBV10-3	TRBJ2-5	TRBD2	TGTGCCATCAGTGAGTCGCTCATGGCTAGCGGGGTACAAGAGACCCAGTACTTC	CAISESLMASGVQETQYF
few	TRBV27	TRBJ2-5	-	TGTGCCAGCAGTCCACTAACTCTCCAAGAGACCCAGTACTTC	CASSPLTLQETQYF
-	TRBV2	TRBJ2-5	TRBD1	TGTGCCAGACAGGGACAGGTTTCACAAGAGACCCAGTACTTC	CARQGQVSQETQYF
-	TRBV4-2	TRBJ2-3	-	TGTGCCAGCAGCCAAGGGGACGCAGATACGCAGTATTTT	CASSQGDADTQYF